A selection of T cell receptor beta chains follows, all from one sample in a study of T cell changes during pregnancy in multiple sclerosis. Sequencing used immunoSEQ multiplex PCR; TCRdb keeps in-frame clones, though not all of them. The sample yields tens of thousands of clones, roughly nine tenths seen once. The starting material was CD4+ T cells from peripheral blood mononuclear cells, obtained in the first trimester of pregnancy. The receptors come from a female donor with multiple sclerosis, enrolled in a pregnancy study. CDR3s include the opening cysteine and the closing phenylalanine or tryptophan. A D gene is named only where the DNA matches it firmly. Size is omitted from some rows. Given values are once, few, many or a class for expanded clones.

TRBV7-6	TRBJ2-7	.	.	TGTGCCAGCAGCTTAGTGGGAGGCCCGACCTACGAGCAGTACTTC	CASSLVGGPTYEQYF
TRBV19	TRBJ1-3	TRBD1	few	TGTGCCAGTAGTATTAGCACAGGGGGTGCCGAGGGCTCCGGAAACACCATATATTTT	CASSISTGGAEGSGNTIYF
TRBV5-4	TRBJ2-2	.	once	TGTGCCAGCAGCGTCGACACCGGGGAGCTGTTTTTT	CASSVDTGELFF
TRBV19	TRBJ1-5	.	.	TGTGCCAGTAGTTTCCTAAATCAGCCCCAGCATTTT	CASSFLNQPQHF
TRBV5-1	TRBJ2-5	.	.	TGCGCCAGCAGCCGGGACATCCAAGAGACCCAGTACTTC	CASSRDIQETQYF
TRBV27	TRBJ1-3	.	.	TGTGCCAGCAGTTGGGGGCTCGGAAACACCATATATTTT	CASSWGLGNTIYF
TRBV27	TRBJ1-2	TRBD1	.	TGTGCCAGCAGTCCCGGGACAGGGACTGGCTATGGCTACACCTTC	CASSPGTGTGYGYTF
TRBV7-9	TRBJ1-4	.	.	TGTGCCAGCAGCCTCGCGGGAGGTGAAAAACTGTTTTTT	CASSLAGGEKLFF
TRBV7-3	TRBJ2-3	.	.	TGTGCCAGCAGCTCCCCAGGGGCTAGCACAGATACGCAGTATTTT	CASSSPGASTDTQYF
TRBV4-3	TRBJ2-1	TRBD2	.	TGCGCCAGCAGCCAAGTATTACAGCGGGGTAACAATGAGCAGTTCTTC	CASSQVLQRGNNEQFF
TRBV7-9	TRBJ1-1	.	.	TGTGCCAGCAGCTCTCGGGGGAACACTGAAGCTTTCTTT	CASSSRGNTEAFF
TRBV19	TRBJ2-7	TRBD1	once	TGTGCCAGTAGTATGGTCGGGACAGGGTACTACGAGCAGTACTTC	CASSMVGTGYYEQYF
TRBV18	TRBJ1-5	TRBD1	few	TGTGCCAGCTCACCGAGAGGACAGGGCTATAGCAATCAGCCCCAGCATTTT	CASSPRGQGYSNQPQHF
TRBV4-2	TRBJ2-7	TRBD2	.	TGTGCCAGCAGCCAAGTGCGGAGAGGCGGGGGTTTTCATGAGCAGTACTTC	CASSQVRRGGGFHEQYF
TRBV19	TRBJ1-3	.	.	TGTGCCAGTAGTAGGCAAGTCGCCGGAAACACCATATATTTT	CASSRQVAGNTIYF
TRBV5-1	TRBJ2-7	.	.	TGCGCCAGCAGCTTAACCCCGGACTCCTCCTACGAGCAGTACTTC	CASSLTPDSSYEQYF
TRBV5-6	TRBJ2-5	.	.	TGTGCCAGCAGCTTGGCCGCAGGGTCGGAGACCCAGTACTTC	CASSLAAGSETQYF
TRBV5-4	TRBJ2-1	.	.	TGTGCCAGCAGCTCCGGACTTCCCGGGGTGCAGTTCTTC	CASSSGLPGVQFF
TRBV30	TRBJ2-5	.	once	TGTGCCTGGAACTTTGGCGGGGTGGGAGAGACCCAGTACTTC	CAWNFGGVGETQYF
TRBV7-9	TRBJ1-2	.	.	TGTGCCAGCAGCTTAGCGGACAGACCGAACTATGGCTACACCTTC	CASSLADRPNYGYTF
TRBV4-1	TRBJ1-2	TRBD1	few	TGCGCCAGCAGCCCAATGGACAGGGATGATGGCTACACCTTC	CASSPMDRDDGYTF
TRBV6-1	TRBJ2-3	TRBD2	.	TGTGCCAGCAGTGTGAGTCTAGCGGGAGGAGATACGCAGTATTTT	CASSVSLAGGDTQYF